One and the same sample provided the 31 T cell receptor beta chains below, sequenced in a study of cytomegalovirus exposure and HLA in healthy donors. The assay was immunoSEQ multiplex PCR, and TCRdb's table has in-frame clones only and misses some. The sample contains around 120,000 clones, roughly 90% of which appear only once. Sequencing input: PBMCs. Source of these receptors: a woman aged 18-29 years in good health and CMV-seropositive.

CDR3 amino acids: CSVLTGQNTEAFF. The CDR3 DNA is TGCAGCGTTTTGACAGGCCAGAACACTGAAGCTTTCTTT. The rearrangement joins TRBV29-1 to TRBJ1-1; D is perhaps TRBD1 (6 bases). Germline-derived CDR1 and CDR2 are SQVTM and ANQGSEA. The CDR3 is 13 residues long. Trimming cost V 5 bases and J 1 base, with 11 bases left between them.

This chain connects TRBV11-3 to TRBJ2-1, with TRBD1 matching over 7 bases. V gave up 5 bases and J gave up 12 bases; unmatched junction bases: 10. The germline V gene has CDR1 SGHNT and CDR2 YENEEA. CDR3 length equals 13 residues. The CDR3: CASSERQGWLQFF. CDR3 nucleotides: TGTGCCAGCAGCGAACGACAGGGTTGGTTGCAGTTCTTC.

The rearrangement uses TRBV28 and TRBJ1-5; no reliable D call. Trimming left V 3 bases short and J 0 bases short, with 9 bases between. Per the germline V gene, CDR1 is MDHEN and CDR2 is SYDVKM. The CDR3 covers 15 residues. In DNA form, the CDR3 reads TGTGCCAGCAGTTTTACCCCTAATAGCAATCAGCCCCAGCATTTT. It is translated as CASSFTPNSNQPQHF.

The gene calls are TRBV2 and TRBJ2-7; 10 bases fit TRBD2. CDR1 is SNHLY and CDR2 is FYNNEI in the germline V gene. The J segment lost 6 bases and the V segment lost 0 bases, leaving 11 bases of the junction unmatched. This CDR3 region has 17 residues. The CDR3 DNA reads TGTGCCAGCAGTGAAGCGTATAGCGGGGGGACCATGGGCGAGCAGTACTTC. It codes for CASSEAYSGGTMGEQYF. Full variable domain (remainder filled in from reference TRBV2 and TRBJ2-7): EPEVTQTPSHQVTQMGQEVILRCVPISNHLYFYWYRQILGQKVEFLVSFYNNEISEKSEIFDDQFSVERPDGSNFTLKIRSTKLEDSAMYFCASSEAYSGGTMGEQYFGPGTRLTVT.

Concerning this clone: This sample includes further DNA sequences coding for the same CDR3. The chain carries TRBV5-1 and TRBJ1-1; no firm D call. CDR1 and CDR2 from the germline V gene are SGHRS and YFSETQ. This CDR3 region has 16 residues. V was cut by 2 bases and J by 1 base, with 15 bases left in between. The CDR3 spells CASSFLRSPANTEAFF. The DNA for the CDR3 is TGCGCCAGCAGCTTTCTGAGGTCCCCAGCGAACACTGAAGCTTTCTTT. The entire variable domain, with the rest obtained from reference TRBV5-1 and TRBJ1-1, is as follows: KAGVTQTPRYLIKTRGQQVTLSCSPISGHRSVSWYQQTPGQGLQFLFEYFSETQRNKGNFPGRFSGRQFSNSRSEMNVSTLELGDSALYLCASSFLRSPANTEAFFGQGTRLTVV.

The genes are TRBV7-9 and TRBJ2-5; D perhaps matches TRBD1 (6 bases). The CDR3 sequence is 14 residues long. With 4 bases removed from V and 4 bases from J, the gap between germline ends came to 13 bases. Germline V gives CDR1 SEHNR, CDR2 FQNEAQ (reference sequence). DNA for the CDR3: TGTGCCAGCAGCTCTTCCCAGGGGCGAGAGACCCAGTACTTC. As protein: CASSSSQGRETQYF.

This sequence joins TRBV11-3 and TRBJ1-1; 8 bases are shared with TRBD1. The J segment lost 5 bases and the V segment lost 1 base, leaving 3 bases of the junction unmatched. This CDR3 comprises 14 residues. Germline CDR1 reads SGHNT; CDR2 reads YENEEA. The CDR3 bases are TGTGCCAGCAGCTTAGGACAGGGGAGGACTGAAGCTTTCTTT. Translating gives CASSLGQGRTEAFF.

The chain has TRBV18 and TRBJ1-1; 7 bases are shared with TRBD1. V lost 4 bases, J lost 3 bases, and 11 bases stayed unmatched. Germline lookup yields CDR1 KGHSH and CDR2 LQKENI. The length of the CDR3 is 16 residues. This CDR3 is CASSQSRTGGYTEAFF. The CDR3 nucleotides are TGTGCCAGCTCACAATCCCGGACAGGAGGGTACACTGAAGCTTTCTTT. Full variable domain (rest looked up from reference TRBV18 and TRBJ1-1): NAGVMQNPRHLVRRRGQEARLRCSPMKGHSHVYWYRQLPEEGLKFMVYLQKENIIDESGMPKERFSAEFPKEGPSILRIQQVVRGDSAAYFCASSQSRTGGYTEAFFGQGTRLTVV.

This rearrangement joins TRBV29-1 to TRBJ2-5; D remains ambiguous. The CDR3 covers 16 residues. The V gene lost 0 bases and the J gene lost 2 bases, with 16 bases spanning the gap. Germline CDR1 SQVTM, CDR2 ANQGSEA. In nucleotides, the CDR3 is TGCAGCGTTGAAGATCCCCAAGCGTCCAAACAAGAGACCCAGTACTTC. Translating gives CSVEDPQASKQETQYF.

This chain links TRBV14 with TRBJ1-2; 10 positions agree with TRBD1. Germline lookup yields CDR1 SGHDN and CDR2 FVKESK. The CDR3 extends over 17 amino acids. Trimming at V came to 4 bases and at J to 4 bases, leaving 12 bases not matched to a gene. The CDR3 DNA is TGTGCCAGCAGCCCCGGCACCGGGACAGGGGACTTCTATGGCTACACCTTC. It yields the protein CASSPGTGTGDFYGYTF.

V and J are TRBV29-1 and TRBJ1-1, with D possibly matching TRBD1 (6 bases). V lost 6 bases and J lost 4, with 15 bases in between. Germline V lookup: CDR1 SQVTM, CDR2 ANQGSEA. There are 13 residues in the CDR3. The CDR3 loop reads CSVGGGGSTEAFF. CDR3 nucleotide sequence: TGCAGCGTGGGAGGGGGGGGGAGCACTGAAGCTTTCTTT.

The J gene is TRBJ2-7, the V gene TRBV19; maybe TRBD1 (6 bases). This CDR3 region has 13 residues. Germline CDR1 reads LNHDA; CDR2 reads SQIVND (reference sequence). V lost 5 bases and J 2 bases, leaving 10 bases between the germline ends. CDR3 loop: CASSGQYPYEQYF. Here the CDR3 DNA reads TGTGCCAGTAGTGGACAGTACCCCTACGAGCAGTACTTC.

The chain is built from TRBV28 and TRBJ1-5, with no clear D. V dropped 7 bases and J dropped 9 bases, with 13 bases sitting between them. Germline values: CDR1 MDHEN, CDR2 SYDVKM. This CDR3 comprises 12 residues. The CDR3 spells CASNSGFRPQHF. For the CDR3, the DNA is TGTGCCAGCAACAGTGGTTTTCGGCCCCAGCATTTT.

The V gene is TRBV5-1, the J gene TRBJ2-7; 8 bases match TRBD2. V lost 0 bases, J lost 7 bases, and 15 bases stayed unmatched. Germline CDR1 SGHRS, CDR2 YFSETQ. The CDR3 totals 17 residues. As DNA, the CDR3 is TGCGCCAGCAGCTTGGAGCTAGGCGGGGGGCGGTCGGAAGAGCAGTACTTC. This encodes CASSLELGGGRSEEQYF. Combining the CDR3 with reference TRBV5-1 and TRBJ2-7 gives the whole variable domain KAGVTQTPRYLIKTRGQQVTLSCSPISGHRSVSWYQQTPGQGLQFLFEYFSETQRNKGNFPGRFSGRQFSNSRSEMNVSTLELGDSALYLCASSLELGGGRSEEQYFGPGTRLTVT.

This clone was counted a few times. J is TRBJ1-2 and V is TRBV30; no reliable D call. CDR1 and CDR2 (germline): GTSNPN, SVGIG (reference sequence). This CDR3 contains 12 residues. V lost 5 bases to trimming and J lost 2 bases, with 9 bases between them. The CDR3 loop reads CAWGRGNYGYTF. The CDR3 DNA reads as TGTGCCTGGGGTCGGGGAAACTATGGCTACACCTTC.

The chain carries TRBV12-5 and TRBJ1-1; possibly TRBD1 for D (6 bases). V gave up 6 bases and J gave up 8 bases, with 13 bases separating them. Per the germline V gene, CDR1 is LGHNT and CDR2 is FRNRAP. This CDR3 has 12 amino acids. CDR3 coding DNA: TGTGCTAGTGGACAGACAGGAATCGAAGCTTTCTTT. Encoded protein: CASGQTGIEAFF.

V usage is TRBV30 and J usage is TRBJ1-5; 10 positions agree with TRBD1. Trimming took 2 bases from V and 2 from J; bases not matched to a gene: 3. This CDR3 spans 15 amino acids. Per the germline V gene, CDR1 is GTSNPN and CDR2 is SVGIG (reference sequence). The CDR3: CAWSTGTGGNQPQHF. The CDR3, as DNA: TGTGCCTGGAGTACCGGGACAGGGGGCAATCAGCCCCAGCATTTT.

This rearrangement joins TRBV9 to TRBJ2-7, with TRBD2 matching 9 bases. CDR3 length: 15 amino acids. Trimming removed 1 base from V and 2 bases from J; junction bases left unmatched: 4. Germline V gene sequence: CDR1 SGDLS, CDR2 YYNGEE. This CDR3 reads CASSVRGGRAYEQYF. As DNA, the CDR3 is TGTGCCAGCAGCGTAAGGGGCGGGAGGGCCTACGAGCAGTACTTC. The full variable domain, its missing parts supplied by reference TRBV9 and TRBJ2-7, is DSGVTQTPKHLITATGQRVTLRCSPRSGDLSVYWYQQSLDQGLQFLIQYYNGEERAKGNILERFSAQQFPDLHSELNLSSLELGDSALYFCASSVRGGRAYEQYFGPGTRLTVT.

This chain uses TRBV9 with TRBJ2-3; D perhaps matches TRBD1 (6 bases). Germline CDR1 SGDLS, CDR2 YYNGEE. Trimming took off 6 bases at V and 5 bases at J, with 16 bases between the two ends. The CDR3 is 14 amino acids. The DNA for the CDR3 is TGTGCCAGCAACTTGGACAGCATAATAGATACGCAGTATTTT. This gives the protein CASNLDSIIDTQYF.

The rearrangement links TRBV4-2 to TRBJ2-7; 13 nucleotides align to TRBD2. Germline trimming cut 0 bases from V and 7 bases from J; bases unmatched to any gene: 3. The CDR3 covers 15 residues. Germline V gene sequence: CDR1 LGHNA, CDR2 YNFKEQ. CDR3 in DNA: TGTGCCAGCAGCCAAGAAACGGGACTAGCGGGGGAGCAGTACTTC. Its protein product is CASSQETGLAGEQYF.

The genes are TRBV7-2 and TRBJ2-7; D remains ambiguous. The CDR3 consists of 16 residues. Germline lookup yields CDR1 SGHTA and CDR2 FQGNSA. With 1 base removed from V and 6 bases from J, the gap between germline ends came to 19 bases. CDR3 DNA: TGTGCCAGCAGCTTAGATAGCCCCCTCGACGCGCCCGAGCAGTACTTC. Translated: CASSLDSPLDAPEQYF.

This clone was seen just once. This chain connects TRBV5-1 to TRBJ2-1, with D unresolved. The length of the CDR3 is 12 residues. The germline gives CDR1 SGHRS, CDR2 YFSETQ. Trimming took off 5 bases at V and 3 bases at J, with 6 bases between the two ends. The CDR3, as DNA: TGCGCCAGCAGGGGCAGCTACAATGAGCAGTTCTTC. Residues: CASRGSYNEQFF.

The rearrangement joins TRBV27 to TRBJ2-7, with 7 nucleotides matching TRBD2. With V trimmed by 3 bases and J by 1 base, 0 bases remained unmatched. The CDR3 runs to 13 residues. Germline CDR1 is MNHEY and CDR2 is SMNVEV (reference sequence). The CDR3 coding sequence is TGTGCCAGCAGTTTGGGAGGGTCCTACGAGCAGTACTTC. Amino acids: CASSLGGSYEQYF.

The rearrangement joins TRBV2 to TRBJ1-2; D is ambiguous. Germline V gene sequence: CDR1 SNHLY, CDR2 FYNNEI. The V end was cut by 5 bases, the J end by 3 bases, with 10 bases between. The CDR3 extends over 13 amino acids. As DNA, the CDR3 is TGTGCCAGCAGTCTCCGCGCGGACTATGGCTACACCTTC. Translated, it gives CASSLRADYGYTF.

This rearrangement joins TRBV7-9 to TRBJ2-5, with D possibly TRBD2 on 6 matching bases. Germline CDR1 SEHNR, CDR2 FQNEAQ (reference sequence). The ends were cut back, 7 bases at V and 1 base at J, with 13 bases in the middle. The CDR3 is 14 residues long. CDR3 residues: CASTSPGLQETQYF. CDR3 DNA: TGTGCCAGCACCTCCCCGGGACTCCAAGAGACCCAGTACTTC.

This chain uses TRBV14 with TRBJ1-2, with 7 nucleotides matching TRBD1. J was trimmed by 2 bases and V by 3 bases; bases with no gene match: 0. The germline CDR1 and CDR2 sequences are SGHDN and FVKESK. CDR3 length: 13 amino acids. The CDR3 region has the DNA TGTGCCAGCAGCCAGGGACAGAACTATGGCTACACCTTC. Translated: CASSQGQNYGYTF.

The rearrangement uses TRBV30 and TRBJ2-7; D perhaps matches TRBD2 (6 bases). The CDR3 is 12 residues long. Trimming stripped 5 bases from V and 3 bases from J, with 11 bases between. Germline CDR1 and CDR2: GTSNPN and SVGIG (reference sequence). The CDR3 DNA sequence: TGTGCCTGGGGCGGGACCTTCTACGAGCAGTACTTC. Its translation is CAWGGTFYEQYF. Full variable domain (missing parts from reference TRBV30 and TRBJ2-7): SQTIHQWPATLVQPVGSPLSLECTVEGTSNPNLYWYRQAAGRGLQLLFYSVGIGQISSEVPQNLSASRPQDRQFILSSKKLLLSDSGFYLCAWGGTFYEQYFGPGTRLTVT.

V usage is TRBV6-5 and J usage is TRBJ1-2, with 8 bases matching TRBD1. The V and J ends lost 4 bases and 8 bases, in that order; junction bases with no gene match: 6. The germline V gene encodes CDR1 MNHEY and CDR2 SVGAGI. This CDR3 region has 13 residues. This chain's CDR3 is CASSSGGAWGYTF. CDR3 nucleotides: TGTGCCAGCAGTTCAGGGGGCGCGTGGGGCTACACCTTC.

This clone was counted a single time. The rearrangement joins TRBV18 to TRBJ2-7, with 7 bases that match TRBD1. This CDR3 region has 16 residues. In germline, CDR1 is KGHSH, CDR2 LQKENI. The J segment lost 4 bases and the V segment lost 5 bases, leaving 14 bases of the junction unmatched. Here the CDR3 reads CASSSGPYRGRYEQYF. The CDR3, as DNA: TGTGCCAGCTCATCGGGACCGTACAGGGGAAGGTACGAGCAGTACTTC.

The chain is built from TRBV28 and TRBJ2-7; 7 bases align to TRBD2. CDR3 length: 16 residues. Germline V lookup: CDR1 MDHEN, CDR2 SYDVKM. V was pared by 3 bases and J by 5 bases, with 13 bases of the junction left unmatched. The CDR3 DNA reads as TGTGCCAGCAGTTTTGCCCCGGGTAGGGGAGGGGACGAGCAGTACTTC. This translates into CASSFAPGRGGDEQYF.

This sequence joins TRBV2 and TRBJ1-5, with no clear D. Trimming took 5 bases from V and 1 from J, leaving 15 bases between them. Germline V gene data show CDR1 as SNHLY and CDR2 as FYNNEI. The CDR3 is 16 residues long. In nucleotides, the CDR3 is TGTGCCAGCAGTAAAGACCGAGAGGTGAGCAATCAGCCCCAGCATTTT. This sequence encodes CASSKDREVSNQPQHF.